This T cell receptor (beta chain) came from a study of control samples from healthy donors and cancer patients. Assay used: immunoSEQ multiplex PCR; TCRdb lists only in-frame clones, some missing. The table records about 54,000 clones, 95% to 97% of them present only once. In germline, CDR1 is SGHTA, CDR2 FQGNSA. Deletions cut 3 bases from V and 9 bases from J, with 12 bases between. This CDR3 comprises 12 residues. What was sequenced was blood. The chain employs TRBV7-2 and TRBJ2-7; no clear D gene. This clonotype originated in a woman in her 30s in good health. The CDR3 DNA reads as TGTGCCAGCAGCTTGGCTGGACCAGGGCAGTACTTC. Its protein product is CASSLAGPGQYF.